The table lists the clone carrying this TCR beta chain with many counts. Construction of the TCRbeta library involved unique molecular identifiers. MiXCR, run by TCRdb on the PCR reads, gives a single entry per CDR3 protein. The sample shows about 610,000 distinct CDR3 sequences, about 10% of them seen only once. The sample belongs to a study of T-cell reconstitution after alpha-beta-depleted transplantation in children. The V gene's germline CDR1 is SGHRS and CDR2 YFSETQ. With 1 base removed from V and 3 bases from J, the gap between germline ends came to 14 bases. CDR3 length: 16 amino acids. The V gene is TRBV5-1, the J gene TRBJ2-1, with a weak D call TRBD2 (6 bases). Sequencing used PBMCs from the stem cell graft donor, obtained from the stem cell graft. The TCR comes from a human donor who donated a stem cell graft to a child with acute myeloid leukemia. In DNA form, the CDR3 reads TGCGCCAGCAGCTTGCCCGACTTGCGGGACTACAATGAGCAGTTCTTC. The encoded protein is CASSLPDLRDYNEQFF.